The sequence of this TCR beta chain was determined in a study of response to subunit inactivated influenza vaccine. TCRdb passed the RT-PCR reads through MiXCR, listing each CDR3 protein once. The table includes around 570,000 distinct CDR3 sequences, about 11% detected once. The V gene's germline CDR1 is ENHRY and CDR2 SYGVKD. V lost 7 bases to trimming and J lost 6 bases, with 19 bases between them. The CDR3 runs to 15 residues. These data are also associated with another study on T cells expressing NK-cell markers. That source reports: For TCR beta, cDNA was produced by 5'RACE template switching with UMIs. An anti-gamma-delta TCR antibody confined sorting to alpha-beta TCR T cells across several of the experiments. In over 5 donors, dominant CD3+CD56+NKG2C+ clonotypes ranked among the top 10 CD8+ clonotypes. Expanded clones of NKG2C+ T cells had an unclear HCMV specificity.

This chain joins TRBV10-3 and TRBJ2-1; tentatively, D is TRBD2 (6 bases). Specimen: PBMCs from blood, collected on the day of vaccination. The sequence was collected from a man aged 45 to 65 who received an inactivated influenza vaccine. In DNA, the CDR3 is TGTGCCATCACCGAGTTAGAGGGAGGAGGCAATGAGCAGTTCTTC. It codes for CAITELEGGGNEQFF.